This TCR beta chain was identified in a study of blood T cell repertoires in COVID-19. In germline, CDR1 is MGHRA, CDR2 YSYEKL. This CDR3 has 16 residues. The ends were cut back, 1 base at V and 8 bases at J, with 17 bases in the middle. Per the authors' pipeline: Nucleated cell counts were estimated from reference gene primer amplification. Sequenced by immunoSEQ multiplex PCR; TCRdb stores in-frame clones only, minus some. V, J and clone size derive from that table, while D and trimming were established from the DNA sequence. Here the sample spans around 95,000 clones, about nine tenths being singletons.

This sequence joins TRBV4-1 and TRBJ1-4, with unresolved D. The material sequenced was peripheral blood. This TCR derives from a man aged 50 or older with active COVID-19. Here the CDR3 reads CASSQGEMTLTEKLFF. In nucleotides, the CDR3 is TGCGCCAGCAGCCAAGGGGAGATGACCCTTACGGAAAAACTGTTTTTT.